The rows below give T cell receptor beta chains drawn from one sample of a study of cytomegalovirus exposure and HLA in healthy donors. The repertoire was sequenced with immunoSEQ multiplex PCR; TCRdb's copy has only in-frame clones and lacks some. The data contain more than 85,000 clones, under 80% of them singletons. Specimen: PBMCs. These receptors were collected from a man between 40 and 49 years old in good health and CMV-seronegative. CDR3s leave out the opening cysteine and the closing phenylalanine or tryptophan. The order of the fields is V gene, J gene, CDR3 protein.

TRBV4-3	TRBJ2-6	ASSQDFGDRNVLT
TRBV27	TRBJ2-1	ASSPNRVDPEEQF
TRBV11-2	TRBJ2-7	ASRPANRQSYEQY
TRBV7-9	TRBJ1-3	ASTKSGPNSGNTIY
TRBV6-1	TRBJ2-3	ASKTGASSTDTQY
TRBV9	TRBJ2-5	ASSVGGRAGGQQETQY
TRBV7-2	TRBJ2-7	ASSLAGREQY
TRBV4-3	TRBJ1-5	ASSQGGGEGQPQH
TRBV7-6	TRBJ2-7	ASSLGGGGGYEQY
TRBV6-1	TRBJ2-2	AGVCVRGLSGELF
TRBV28	TRBJ2-2	ASAEGAYGELF
TRBV6-6	TRBJ1-1	ASTLGQGSWGTEAF
TRBV6-4	TRBJ2-7	ASSAGQGNYEQY
TRBV5-1	TRBJ1-4	ASSDEGAANEKLF
TRBV5-1	TRBJ2-1	ATSTKGQTRFDEQF
TRBV27	TRBJ2-1	ASSLSSGMYNEQF
TRBV10-1	TRBJ1-4	ASNRKGANEKLF
TRBV5-6	TRBJ1-1	ASSLTGTGITEAF
TRBV5-1	TRBJ2-1	ASSKGVQGVYNEQF
TRBV10-3	TRBJ1-3	AISDREGNTIY
TRBV29-1	TRBJ1-2	SVEDPLNSGYT
TRBV7-2	TRBJ1-5	ASSLTGVRGQPQH
TRBV28	TRBJ2-5	ASSTGTSGRSETQY
TRBV7-9	TRBJ2-1	SSSLGGRIYNEQF
TRBV11-2	TRBJ2-3	ASSLAARVTDTQY
TRBV12-1	TRBJ2-7	ASSRGTSPPYEQY
TRBV5-1	TRBJ2-1	ASSTGLAGGNEQF
TRBV19	TRBJ1-1	AIWTGGNTEAF
TRBV7-9	TRBJ1-1	SSRDPTGLRTEAF
TRBV30	TRBJ1-5	AWSSTGYSNQPQH
TRBV6-6	TRBJ1-5	ASIPNSRYQPQH